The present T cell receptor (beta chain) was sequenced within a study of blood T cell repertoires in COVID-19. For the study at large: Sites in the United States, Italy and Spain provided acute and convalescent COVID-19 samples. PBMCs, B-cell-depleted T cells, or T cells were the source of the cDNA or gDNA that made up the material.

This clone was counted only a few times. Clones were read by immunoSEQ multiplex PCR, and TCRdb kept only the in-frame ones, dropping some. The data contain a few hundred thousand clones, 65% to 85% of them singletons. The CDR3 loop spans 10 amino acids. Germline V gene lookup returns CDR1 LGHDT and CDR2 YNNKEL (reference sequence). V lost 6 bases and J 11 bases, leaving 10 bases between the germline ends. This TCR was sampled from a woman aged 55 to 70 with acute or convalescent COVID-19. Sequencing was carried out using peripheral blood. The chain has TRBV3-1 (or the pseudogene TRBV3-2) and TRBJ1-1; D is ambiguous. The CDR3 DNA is TGTGCCAGCAGGCAGGTTTGCGCTTTCTTT. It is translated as CASRQVCAFF.